This TCR beta chain was identified in a study of T cells in Graves' hyperthyroidism and ophthalmopathy (dated by TCRdb to between 2018 and 2020). The study in broad terms: To identify distinguishing TCR V-J signatures, a discovery cohort of around 100 patients was used, comprising 40 to 45 with Graves' ophthalmopathy and about 59 with stable Graves' hyperthyroidism. In more than five Graves' hyperthyroidism patients, the study also compared T-cell repertoires from thyroid tissue with T-cell repertoires from blood. The 85 to 100 discovery patients were divided at random into training and test sets in a 7:3 ratio. Following sampling, methimazole starting at 30 mg daily was given to hyperthyroidism patients, and high-dose intravenous methylprednisolone was given to ophthalmopathy patients. Prospective prediction of ophthalmopathy was tested in an independent validation cohort consisting of 18 hyperthyroidism patients and 17 patients who later progressed to ophthalmopathy. TCR Vbeta CDR3 sequencing of roughly 140 peripheral blood samples (over 40 ophthalmopathy, roughly 72 hyperthyroidism and roughly 17 progressor patients) is reported in the paper. Study-level results and caveats: A model built on a 13 V-J signature distinguished ophthalmopathy from stable hyperthyroidism, reaching approximately 89% sensitivity and about 81% specificity in cross-validation and 80%/75% in testing. No statistical method was used to fix the sample size in advance, and group allocation was not hidden from the investigators. Blood samples also contained most of the expanded thyroid clonotypes (frequency above 0.001), which suggests that blood repertoires may reflect thyroid immune responses. In validation, the model predicted progression to ophthalmopathy with about 71% sensitivity and approximately 78% specificity, a median of about 6 months before onset.

For this clonotype: Its antigen is unknown. The record has no base qualities; no much larger clone is one base away.

Taken from the germline V gene, the CDR1 and CDR2 loops are SGHTA and FQGTGA. The germline ends are 11 bases apart after V is trimmed by 2 bases and J by 6 bases. The CDR3 covers 15 residues, taking in both the cysteine and the phenylalanine. Only CDR3 DNA remains: 45 bases, in frame from the first base. The TCR beta CDR3 regions were amplified from RNA transcripts. The TCR CDR3 was subjected to a first round of RT-PCR using the HTBI primer set and the Qiagen OneStep RT-PCR kit. The libraries were constructed in a second round of multiplex PCR and then size-selected and purified. Paired-end sequencing of the libraries was performed with 100 bp reads on an Illumina HiSeq2000. Regarding the original processing steps: SOAPnuke was used to process the raw data, with reads discarded if the reads contained adapters or uncalled bases, had a mean Phred below 15, or lacked an exact constant-primer or identifier match. COPE v1.2.5 was used to merge the high-quality paired reads, and each unique nucleotide sequence was defined as a clonotype. MiTCR v1.1 was used to align the clonotypes against IMGT TRBV, TRBD and TRBJ reference segments. Only V-J combinations with frequency above 0.0001, covering about 99% of repertoires, were analysed. The TCS score was defined as F50 (clonal expansion) divided by E x V (chaos), with BLOSUM62-based TCRdist calculated between CDR3 peptides within each V-J. Welch's t-statistics and random forest reduced 450 to 600 V-J features to some 14, which were used in a naive Bayes classifier (R e1071). The Morisita-Horn index was used to measure how similar the thyroid and blood repertoires were. In TCRdb, the public reads were trimmed at Q25 with fastp and aligned with MiXCR, with productive beta chains retained. Each entry merges the rows of one CDR3 protein and shows their most common DNA and genes. The V and J calls were not made by the authors but by TCRdb's processing. For this sample there are roughly 500,000 distinct CDR3 sequences; 40% to 50% appear just once. The ten largest clones capture about two fifths of the sample.

The study excluded patients with uncontrolled infections, other autoimmune diseases, pregnancy or lactation. Diagnoses were based on clinical symptoms, serum thyroxine and TRAb, thyroid ultrasound and orbital computed tomography. Total RNA was extracted using Trizol reagent, and RNA quality was assessed on an Agilent 2100 Bioanalyzer. This clonotype originated in an adult woman with Graves' disease, either hyperthyroidism or ophthalmopathy (not recorded which). Recombination connected TRBV7-3 to TRBJ1-6; perhaps TRBD1 is the D gene, with 6 bases matching. Sequenced: peripheral blood or thyroid tissue (not recorded which). The DNA reads as follows: TGTGCCAGCAGCTTAGGAGGGACAACTAATTCACCCCTCCACTTT. This is translated as CASSLGGTTNSPLHF. Beyond the CDR3, the reference TRBV7-3 and TRBJ1-6 genes provide the residues; the full variable domain reads: GAGVSQTPSNKVTEKGKYVELRCDPISGHTALYWYRQSLGQGPEFLIYFQGTGAADDSGLPNDRFFAVRPEGSVSTLKIQRTERGDSAVYLCASSLGGTTNSPLHFGNGTRLTVT.